This entry lists 20 T cell receptor beta chains sequenced from one sample in a study of regulatory T cells in long-lasting Graves disease. Time point noted: persistent/refractory GD, antithyroid drugs over 5 years with positive TRAb. Construction of the TCR library relied on RNA isolated from PBMCs. The authors built TCR beta libraries using iRepertoire HTBI primers and Arm-PCR of CDR3 regions. TCRdb called the multiplex PCR reads again in MiXCR, with one record for every CDR3 protein. The sample records 300,000 to 350,000 distinct CDR3 sequences, about 18% being singletons. The sample in question was peripheral blood mononuclear cells (PBMCs), obtained when the disease was refractory, from a patient treated with antithyroid drugs. These receptors were obtained from a female donor with Graves disease.

The table lists this clonotype with a few counts. The chain recombines TRBV11-3 with TRBJ1-4; D remains unclear. Germline CDR1 SGHNT, CDR2 YENEEA. V was trimmed by 4 bases and J by 4 bases, leaving 10 bases between them. CDR3 length equals 14 residues. The CDR3: CASSSGRLNEKLFF. DNA for the CDR3: TGTGCCAGCAGCTCTGGACGCCTTAATGAAAAACTGTTTTTT.

On this clonotype itself: An end of the junction does not agree with germline; a read error may underlie this. This chain uses TRBV4-1 with TRBJ1-2; D unclear. Germline-derived CDR1 and CDR2 are MGHRA and YSYEKL. The CDR3 runs 12 residues. The DNA of the CDR3 is TGTGCCAGCAGCCAAGATAACTATGACTACACCTTC. Protein product: CASSQDNYDYTF.

This clonotype appeared many times. This sequence joins TRBV6-5 and TRBJ2-5; 9 nucleotides match TRBD1. Germline CDR1 reads MNHEY; CDR2 reads SVGAGI. J lost 7 bases, V lost 2 bases, and 11 bases had no gene match. CDR3 length: 16 residues. In DNA, the CDR3 is TGTGCCAGCAGTTACGCTGGGACAGGGCATGGGCTGACCCAGTACTTC. This codes for CASSYAGTGHGLTQYF.

Of note for this clonotype: This may arise from a read error, as a much more abundant clone is one base away. The V and J genes are TRBV15 and TRBJ1-5; no reliable D call. Germline V gives CDR1 LNHNV, CDR2 YYDKDF (reference sequence). The germline V and J ends were trimmed by 1 base and 5 bases, with 15 bases remaining between them. CDR3 length: 16 amino acids. The CDR3 region has the DNA TGTGCCACCAGCAGAGTCGGCAGCCTTTTTCATCAGCCCCAGCATTTT. Translated, it gives CATSRVGSLFHQPQHF.

This clonotype has a count of ten or more. CDR3 region: CASRYRGDEQYF. For the CDR3, the DNA is TGTGCCAGCAGATACAGGGGCGACGAGCAGTACTTC. V usage is TRBV2 and J usage is TRBJ2-7; TRBD1 matches at 7 bases. V shed 6 bases, J shed 5 bases, and the junction held 4 bases outside the gene matches. The CDR3 runs 12 residues. The germline V gene has CDR1 SNHLY and CDR2 FYNNEI.

This clonotype was observed a few times. One base away lies a much larger clone, so this may be a sequencing read error. The gene calls are TRBV28 and TRBJ2-7, with TRBD2 matching 8 bases. This CDR3 contains 16 residues. CDR1 is MDHEN and CDR2 is SYDVKM in the germline V gene. In nucleotides, the CDR3 is TGTGCCAGCAGCCTATTAAGCGGCGGGAGGCACTACGAGCAGCACTTC. Residues: CASSLLSGGRHYEQHF. Together with reference TRBV28 and TRBJ2-7, the CDR3 gives the full variable domain: DVKVTQSSRYLVKRTGEKVFLECVQDMDHENMFWYRQDPGLGLRLIYFSYDVKMKEKGDIPEGYSVSREKKERFSLILESASTNQTSMYLCASSLLSGGRHYEQHFGPGTRLTVT.

The V and J genes are TRBV4-3 and TRBJ1-5; D gene uncertain. The germline V gene has CDR1 LGHNA and CDR2 YSLEER. This CDR3 contains 14 residues. V was clipped by 1 base and J by 6 bases, with 10 bases between them. CDR3 DNA sequence: TGCGCCAGCAGCCAAGGGTCTGGAAGTCAGCCCCAGCATTTT. Its protein product is CASSQGSGSQPQHF.

This clonotype showed up many times. The chain recombines TRBV2 with TRBJ1-1; D not resolved. The CDR3 has 14 residues. CDR1 SNHLY and CDR2 FYNNEI come from the germline V gene. The germline V and J ends were trimmed by 2 bases and 5 bases, with 12 bases remaining between them. The CDR3 sequence is CASSEPGPGTEAFF. Here the CDR3 DNA reads TGTGCCAGCAGTGAACCGGGTCCGGGGACTGAAGCTTTCTTT.

With regard to this clonotype: Given a much more abundant clone one base away, this may be a read error. V is TRBV11-2 and J is TRBJ2-2, with D perhaps given as TRBD1 or TRBD2 (5 bases each). Germline assignment: CDR1 SGHAT and CDR2 FQNNGV. The CDR3 runs 17 residues. The CDR3 sequence is CASTSLSRVQNTGEPFF. CDR3 nucleotides: TGTGCCAGCACCTCCCTTTCCAGGGTCCAGAACACCGGGGAGCCGTTTTTT. The full variable domain, its missing parts supplied by reference TRBV11-2 and TRBJ2-2, is EAGVAQSPRYKIIEKRQSVAFWCNPISGHATLYWYQQILGQGPKLLIQFQNNGVVDDSQLPKDRFSAERLKGVDSTLKIQPAKLEDSAVYLCASTSLSRVQNTGEPFFGEGSRLTVL.

This clonotype showed up many times. This chain links TRBV24-1 with TRBJ1-5; 7 bases are a match to TRBD1. Germline values: CDR1 KGHDR, CDR2 SFDVKD. V lost 5 bases to trimming and J lost 3 bases; unmatched junction nucleotides: 15. The CDR3 has 18 residues. The CDR3 region is CATSAPGTVRGDNQPQHF. Written as DNA, the CDR3 is TGTGCCACCAGTGCCCCCGGGACAGTGAGGGGGGACAATCAGCCCCAGCATTTT.

This clonotype occurred a few times. CDR3 protein: CASSHLGKVSYGYTF. The CDR3 DNA is TGTGCCAGCAGCCATCTCGGGAAGGTCAGCTATGGCTACACCTTC. This chain links TRBV14 with TRBJ1-2, with unresolved D. V lost 3 bases and J lost 4, with 15 bases in between. From germline, CDR1 is SGHDN and CDR2 FVKESK. CDR3 length: 15 residues.

V is TRBV20-1 and J is TRBJ2-1; TRBD2 matches at 10 bases. CDR1 and CDR2 (germline): DFQATT, SNEGSKA (reference sequence). CDR3 length: 14 residues. J gave up 2 bases and V 4 bases, and 2 bases lay outside the gene matches. CDR3 sequence (DNA): TGCAGTGCTAAAAGCGGGAGGGCCTACAATGAGCAGTTCTTC. It translates to CSAKSGRAYNEQFF.

In this sample, this clonotype turned up many times. The gene calls are TRBV7-2 and TRBJ2-4; D is unresolved. This CDR3 is 15 amino acids long. Germline assignment: CDR1 SGHTA and CDR2 FQGNSA. Trimming left V 1 base short and J 0 bases short, with 7 bases between. CDR3 nucleotides: TGTGCCAGCAGCTTAGGGTATATAGCCAAAAACATTCAGTACTTC. Amino acids: CASSLGYIAKNIQYF.

This clonotype was seen a handful of times. This sequence joins TRBV7-6 and TRBJ1-1; D possibly corresponds to TRBD1 (5 bases). Deletions cut 4 bases from V and 0 bases from J, with 9 bases between. Germline V gene sequence: CDR1 SGHVS, CDR2 FNYEAQ. The CDR3 has 14 amino acids. The CDR3 here is CASSYGTLNTEAFF. The CDR3 DNA reads TGTGCCAGCAGCTACGGGACTTTGAACACTGAAGCTTTCTTT.

This clonotype came up a few times. The V call is TRBV2, the J call TRBJ1-3; D is unclear. The CDR3 spans 12 residues. Trimming stripped 8 bases from V and 2 bases from J, with 7 bases between. Germline V lookup: CDR1 SNHLY, CDR2 FYNNEI. This CDR3 is CASQPTGNTIYF. The CDR3 DNA is TGTGCCAGCCAACCGACTGGAAACACCATATATTTT. The full variable domain, rest sourced from reference TRBV2 and TRBJ1-3, is EPEVTQTPSHQVTQMGQEVILRCVPISNHLYFYWYRQILGQKVEFLVSFYNNEISEKSEIFDDQFSVERPDGSNFTLKIRSTKLEDSAMYFCASQPTGNTIYFGEGSWLTVV.

The table lists this clonotype with many counts. The V and J genes are TRBV12-3 or TRBV12-4 and TRBJ2-7, with 7 bases aligning to TRBD1. The V gene end was trimmed by 7 bases and the J gene end by 5 bases; junction bases not matched to a gene: 5. The CDR3 sequence is 12 residues long. CDR3 DNA sequence: TGTGCCAGCACTTACAGGGGTCACGAGCAGTACTTC. Encoded protein: CASTYRGHEQYF.

With regard to this clonotype: A clone one base away is much larger, so this may be a read error. The chain employs TRBV12-3 or TRBV12-4 and TRBJ1-2; 7 nucleotides agree with TRBD1. With V trimmed by 10 bases and J by 4 bases, 15 bases remained unmatched. The CDR3 sequence is 15 residues long. The DNA for the CDR3 is TGTGCCAACAGCCCTAACCTCGGACAGGTCTATGGCTACACCTTC. This gives the protein CANSPNLGQVYGYTF.

This clonotype showed up many times. The V and J genes are TRBV3-1 and TRBJ1-1, with 7 positions matching TRBD1. J lost 5 bases, V lost 7 bases, and 7 bases had no gene match. This CDR3 contains 13 residues. Germline V gene sequence: CDR1 LGHDT, CDR2 YNNKEL (reference sequence). The CDR3 spells CASTLDRVTEAFF. As DNA, the CDR3 is TGTGCCAGCACCCTAGACAGGGTTACTGAAGCTTTCTTT.

This clonotype came up many times. J is TRBJ1-2 and V is TRBV6-1; the D is unclear. Per germline, CDR1 MNHNS and CDR2 SASEGT. Trimming took off 6 bases at V and 4 bases at J, with 12 bases between the two ends. This CDR3 has 13 residues. The CDR3 DNA follows: TGTGCCAGCAGCCCCCAGTCTTCCTATGGCTACACCTTC. Amino acids: CASSPQSSYGYTF.

This clonotype was detected ten times or more. The chain carries TRBV29-1 and TRBJ2-5; weak D call: TRBD2 (6 bases). The CDR3 spans 14 residues. In germline, CDR1 is SQVTM, CDR2 ANQGSEA. The V gene lost 3 bases and the J gene lost 5 bases, with 16 bases spanning the gap. This CDR3 is CSVEMGPGRETQYF. CDR3 coding DNA: TGCAGCGTTGAGATGGGGCCGGGGAGGGAGACCCAGTACTTC.